This passage covers 29 T cell receptor beta chains from one sample sequenced in a study of blood T cell repertoires in COVID-19. Clones were sequenced by immunoSEQ multiplex PCR, and TCRdb holds only the in-frame ones, with some missing. The table includes about 300,000 clones, 86% detected once. Sequences were obtained from peripheral blood. These receptors all stem from a woman between 50 and 59 years old with acute or convalescent COVID-19.

The V gene is TRBV2, the J gene TRBJ2-6, with D unresolved. Germline V gene data show CDR1 as SNHLY and CDR2 as FYNNEI. Trimming stripped 6 bases from V and 0 bases from J, with 6 bases between. The CDR3 totals 14 residues. The CDR3: CASSSGSGANVLTF. The CDR3 DNA reads TGTGCCAGCAGCTCGGGCTCTGGGGCCAACGTCCTGACTTTC.

V gene TRBV19 combines with J gene TRBJ2-7; the D is unclear. There are 14 residues in the CDR3. The V end lost 3 bases, the J end lost 3 bases, and 12 bases lay between the germline ends. CDR1 and CDR2 (germline): LNHDA, SQIVND (reference sequence). In DNA, the CDR3 is TGTGCCAGTAGTATTGCTGGCCTCAACTACGAGCAGTACTTC. Encoded protein: CASSIAGLNYEQYF.

This chain links TRBV6-6 with TRBJ1-1; 7 bases map to TRBD1. The CDR3 contains 13 residues. The ends lost 6 bases at V and 5 bases at J; junction bases unmatched: 6. Germline V gives CDR1 MNHNY, CDR2 SVGAGI (reference sequence). The CDR3, as DNA: TGTGCCAGCAGGGGGGACAGAGGGACTGAAGCTTTCTTT. Encoded protein: CASRGDRGTEAFF.

Remarks on this clone: One junction end does not reproduce the germline sequence, and a read error may be involved. V usage is TRBV2 and J usage is TRBJ1-2, with D tentatively TRBD1 (5 bases). The length of the CDR3 is 11 residues. Germline CDR1 and CDR2: SNHLY and FYNNEI. CDR3 residues: CASSESTALGF. CDR3 bases: TGTGCCAGCAGTGAATCGACAGCTCTAGGCTTC.

The CDR3 DNA reads TGTGCCAGCAGTTTTGACTCCGGGAGCACAGATACGCAGTATTTT. Translation: CASSFDSGSTDTQYF. The rearrangement uses TRBV27 and TRBJ2-3; D uncertain. The V gene's germline CDR1 is MNHEY and CDR2 SMNVEV (reference sequence). Deletions cut 3 bases from V and 0 bases from J, with 10 bases between. The CDR3 contains 15 residues.

The rearrangement joins TRBV4-1 to TRBJ1-4, with 9 bases aligning to TRBD1. The germline V gene encodes CDR1 MGHRA and CDR2 YSYEKL. The CDR3 is 17 residues long. Trimming took 1 base from V and 7 from J; bases not matched to a gene: 10. CDR3 residues: CASSQGLTGQGGEKLFF. The CDR3 DNA is TGCGCCAGCAGCCAAGGGCTGACGGGACAGGGTGGTGAAAAACTGTTTTTT.

This chain joins TRBV28 and TRBJ2-7; 9 nucleotides align to TRBD1. CDR1 MDHEN and CDR2 SYDVKM come from the germline V gene. The junction had 11 bases not matched to a gene; V was cut back by 5 bases and J by 6 bases. CDR3 length: 15 residues. Written as DNA, the CDR3 is TGTGCCAGCAGTGAGACAGGGGGTTATTTTAGCGAGCAGTACTTC. Residues: CASSETGGYFSEQYF. Combining the CDR3 with reference TRBV28 and TRBJ2-7 gives the whole variable domain DVKVTQSSRYLVKRTGEKVFLECVQDMDHENMFWYRQDPGLGLRLIYFSYDVKMKEKGDIPEGYSVSREKKERFSLILESASTNQTSMYLCASSETGGYFSEQYFGPGTRLTVT.

The V call is TRBV2, the J call TRBJ2-3; 8 bases match TRBD2. J gave up 2 bases and V 1 base, and 5 bases lay outside the gene matches. This CDR3 is built from 16 residues. In germline, CDR1 is SNHLY, CDR2 FYNNEI. The CDR3: CASSEGTSGPTDTQYF. DNA of the CDR3: TGTGCCAGCAGTGAAGGTACTAGCGGACCCACAGATACGCAGTATTTT.

The chain recombines TRBV28 with TRBJ1-5, with unresolved D. Germline values: CDR1 MDHEN, CDR2 SYDVKM. This CDR3 has 15 residues. Deletions cut 7 bases from V and 3 bases from J, with 16 bases between. The CDR3 DNA sequence: TGTGCCAGCACCCCGGATGGGAGGGACAATCAGCCCCAGCATTTT. It codes for CASTPDGRDNQPQHF. Together with reference TRBV28 and TRBJ1-5, the CDR3 gives the full variable domain: DVKVTQSSRYLVKRTGEKVFLECVQDMDHENMFWYRQDPGLGLRLIYFSYDVKMKEKGDIPEGYSVSREKKERFSLILESASTNQTSMYLCASTPDGRDNQPQHFGDGTRLSIL.

This sequence joins TRBV2 and TRBJ1-5; no reliable D call. The germline CDR1 and CDR2 sequences are SNHLY and FYNNEI. Trimming took off 3 bases at V and 0 bases at J, with 12 bases between the two ends. There are 16 residues in the CDR3. The CDR3 loop is CASSDGQSISNQPQHF. The CDR3 DNA follows: TGTGCCAGCAGTGATGGGCAATCAATTAGCAATCAGCCCCAGCATTTT.

V usage is TRBV7-9 and J usage is TRBJ2-7; D remains unclear. CDR1 SEHNR and CDR2 FQNEAQ come from the germline V gene (reference sequence). The CDR3 is made up of 13 amino acids. V lost 4 bases to trimming and J lost 5 bases, with 12 bases between them. CDR3 amino acids: CASSSHSSDEQYF. CDR3 DNA sequence: TGTGCCAGCAGCTCCCACAGTTCCGACGAGCAGTACTTC.

This chain connects TRBV5-4 to TRBJ2-3; no definite D call. In germline, CDR1 is SGHNT, CDR2 YYREEE (reference sequence). This CDR3 is built from 15 residues. Trimming took off 0 bases at V and 0 bases at J, with 8 bases between the two ends. CDR3 loop: CASSLGPSSTDTQYF. CDR3 coding DNA: TGTGCCAGCAGCTTGGGTCCGTCTAGCACAGATACGCAGTATTTT.

The V and J genes are TRBV6-5 and TRBJ2-5; 7 positions agree with TRBD2. Germline values: CDR1 MNHEY, CDR2 SVGAGI. The CDR3 loop spans 14 amino acids. Trimming took 2 bases from V and 5 from J; bases not matched to a gene: 5. The CDR3 reads CASSYGGRRETQYF. In DNA, the CDR3 is TGTGCCAGCAGTTACGGCGGGAGAAGGGAGACCCAGTACTTC.

V is TRBV18 and J is TRBJ2-3, with D maybe TRBD1 (8 bases). The CDR3 consists of 15 residues. Between the trimmed V and J ends, which lost 3 bases and 3 bases, there was a span of 13 bases. Germline V gene sequence: CDR1 KGHSH, CDR2 LQKENI. The DNA of the CDR3 is TGTGCCAGCTCACCCGGACAGGGAGGGACAGATACGCAGTATTTT. Residues: CASSPGQGGTDTQYF.

The chain uses TRBV27 and TRBJ2-4, with D maybe TRBD2 (8 bases). Germline CDR1 reads MNHEY; CDR2 reads SMNVEV (reference sequence). The V and J ends lost 6 bases and 8 bases respectively, with 17 bases between them. The CDR3 totals 14 residues. The CDR3 spells CASSPPGGGDIQYF. CDR3 nucleotides: TGTGCCAGCAGCCCCCCGGGAGGGGGCGACATTCAGTACTTC.

The gene calls are TRBV29-1 and TRBJ1-4; D gene uncertain. The CDR3 sequence is 14 residues long. The germline V and J ends were trimmed by 3 bases and 8 bases, with 16 bases remaining between them. Germline-derived CDR1 and CDR2 are SQVTM and ANQGSEA. The CDR3 region has the DNA TGCAGCGTTGAGGCTGTCCGGGAAGGGGAAAAACTGTTTTTT. Residues: CSVEAVREGEKLFF.

This chain connects TRBV6-5 to TRBJ2-1; D call uncertain. The V end was cut by 8 bases, the J end by 2 bases, with 10 bases between. The germline gives CDR1 MNHEY, CDR2 SVGAGI. The CDR3 has 13 residues. Here the CDR3 reads CASAAVAYNEQFF. CDR3 DNA sequence: TGTGCCAGCGCGGCGGTTGCCTACAATGAGCAGTTCTTC.

This clone was picked up a small number of times. This chain uses TRBV9 with TRBJ2-7; tentative D call: TRBD1 (6 bases). This CDR3 spans 14 amino acids. Trimming removed 0 bases at V and 2 bases at J, with 9 bases between. Germline CDR1 and CDR2: SGDLS and YYNGEE. CDR3 in DNA: TGTGCCAGCAGCGTAGGACAGGATGCCTACGAGCAGTACTTC. Its translation: CASSVGQDAYEQYF.

This clone occurred a few times. This sequence joins TRBV6-1 and TRBJ1-6; weak D call: TRBD1 (6 bases). Germline-derived CDR1 and CDR2 are MNHNS and SASEGT. This CDR3 region has 15 residues. V was cut by 2 bases and J by 8 bases, with 13 bases left in between. CDR3 protein: CASSEFGGADSPLHF. The CDR3 region has the DNA TGTGCCAGCAGTGAATTCGGGGGGGCCGATTCACCCCTCCACTTT.

This chain uses TRBV7-2 with TRBJ2-7; 8 nucleotides agree with TRBD2. Germline V gives CDR1 SGHTA, CDR2 FQGNSA. The CDR3 consists of 15 residues. J was trimmed by 2 bases and V by 0 bases; bases with no gene match: 3. CDR3 nucleotide sequence: TGTGCCAGCAGCTTAGCCGGGACTAGGGCCTACGAGCAGTACTTC. This sequence encodes CASSLAGTRAYEQYF.

V usage is TRBV4-2 and J usage is TRBJ2-3; 11 bases agree with TRBD2. The CDR3 has 17 residues. The germline V gene encodes CDR1 LGHNA and CDR2 YNFKEQ. V gave up 0 bases and J gave up 0 bases; unmatched junction bases: 2. CDR3 nucleotides: TGTGCCAGCAGCCAAGATGGACTAGCGGGTAGCACAGATACGCAGTATTTT. Translating it yields CASSQDGLAGSTDTQYF.

This clone occurred once. This chain connects TRBV2 to TRBJ2-1; 8 bases are shared with TRBD2. J was trimmed by 6 bases and V by 2 bases; bases with no gene match: 9. The CDR3 contains 16 residues. Germline CDR1 and CDR2: SNHLY and FYNNEI. Here the CDR3 DNA reads TGTGCCAGCAGTGAAAACCCAGCGGGAGTGATCAATGAGCAGTTCTTC. Its protein product is CASSENPAGVINEQFF. The complete variable domain, with remaining parts taken from reference TRBV2 and TRBJ2-1, reads EPEVTQTPSHQVTQMGQEVILRCVPISNHLYFYWYRQILGQKVEFLVSFYNNEISEKSEIFDDQFSVERPDGSNFTLKIRSTKLEDSAMYFCASSENPAGVINEQFFGPGTRLTVL.

The rearrangement links TRBV21-1 to TRBJ2-3; the table's D call of TRBD2 was not tested on the DNA. TRBV21-1 is given as a pseudogene. This CDR3 spans 14 amino acids. The CDR3 DNA sequence: TGTGCCAGCCTCCGGGCGGGTAGCACAGATACGCAGTATTTT. Protein: CASLRAGSTDTQYF.

Only one count was recorded for this clone. The rearrangement uses TRBV7-3 and TRBJ2-1, with 10 bases aligning to TRBD1. Trimming cost V 2 bases and J 9 bases; bases outside gene matches: 7. The CDR3 is made up of 15 amino acids. Germline V lookup: CDR1 SGHTA, CDR2 FQGTGA. CDR3 DNA sequence: TGTGCCAGCAGCTTAGGGTCGACAGGGGGCGTTGAGCAGTTCTTC. As protein: CASSLGSTGGVEQFF.

This clone was picked up one time. The rearrangement links TRBV7-3 to TRBJ1-1, with D perhaps matching TRBD1 (6 bases). Trimming took 6 bases from V and 0 from J, leaving 11 bases between them. Germline-derived CDR1 and CDR2 are SGHTA and FQGTGA. The CDR3 extends over 14 amino acids. This chain's CDR3 is CASSLRQVNTEAFF. CDR3 nucleotides: TGTGCCAGCAGTCTACGACAGGTGAACACTGAAGCTTTCTTT.

The genes are TRBV6-6 and TRBJ2-2; 7 nucleotides match TRBD1. CDR1 MNHNY and CDR2 SVGAGI come from the germline V gene (reference sequence). The length of the CDR3 is 15 residues. Trimming at V came to 6 bases and at J to 6 bases, leaving 10 bases not matched to a gene. CDR3 region: CASRSPGQTSGELFF. The CDR3 DNA reads TGTGCCAGCAGATCCCCGGGACAGACCTCCGGGGAGCTGTTTTTT.

The rearrangement joins TRBV11-3 to TRBJ1-5; 10 bases are a match to TRBD1. Per germline, CDR1 SGHNT and CDR2 YENEEA. The CDR3 has 16 amino acids. V trimming: 2 bases; J trimming: 4 bases; junction bases outside the gene matches: 5. CDR3 sequence (DNA): TGTGCCAGCAGCTTACGGAGGGACAGGGGTAATCAGCCCCAGCATTTT. Amino acids: CASSLRRDRGNQPQHF.

This sequence joins TRBV2 and TRBJ1-4, with 8 bases matching TRBD1. Germline CDR1 reads SNHLY; CDR2 reads FYNNEI. Trimming cost V 7 bases and J 8 bases; bases outside gene matches: 6. CDR3 length equals 13 residues. CDR3 sequence (DNA): TGTGCCAGCAAGACAGGGGCGGAAGAAAAACTGTTTTTT. Amino acids: CASKTGAEEKLFF.

CDR3 in DNA: TGTGCCAGCAGCCAACGGACTAGCGGATCCTACGAGCAGTACTTC. This gives the protein CASSQRTSGSYEQYF. The chain carries TRBV11-1 and TRBJ2-7; TRBD2 aligns across 10 bases. V shed 5 bases, J shed 1 base, and the junction held 5 bases outside the gene matches. The V gene's germline CDR1 is SGHAT and CDR2 FQDESV (reference sequence). The length of the CDR3 is 15 residues.